The rows below give T cell receptor beta chains drawn from one sample of a study of neurological immune-mediated disorders. TCRdb passed the 5' RACE reads through MiXCR, listing each CDR3 protein once. This sample has about 62,000 distinct CDR3 sequences, with 3.5% to 4.5% found just once. The sequenced sample consisted of PBMCs. Receptor source: a woman aged 45-59 years with multiple sclerosis. Both conserved end residues are part of each CDR3. D genes are given only for firm matches. Clone size is shown for a subset of rows, as once, few, many or a class of expanded clone.

J gene,V gene,D gene,clone size,CDR3 protein,CDR3 DNA
TRBJ1-5,TRBV12-3/TRBV12-4,-,many,CASSFRGRESNQPQHF,TGTGCCAGCAGTTTCCGGGGGAGGGAAAGCAATCAGCCCCAGCATTTT
TRBJ2-1,TRBV7-3,-,many,CASSLRAGEQFF,TGTGCCAGCAGCTTAAGAGCGGGTGAGCAGTTCTTC
TRBJ1-2,TRBV5-6,-,many,CASSTGTRTYGYTF,TGTGCCAGCAGTACCGGGACGCGCACCTATGGCTACACCTTC
TRBJ2-2,TRBV7-9,-,many,CASSRVRGSGTGELFF,TGTGCCAGCAGCCGAGTGAGGGGATCGGGCACCGGGGAGCTGTTTTTT
TRBJ2-7,TRBV29-1,-,many,CSVVTTESYEQYF,TGCAGCGTTGTGACGACAGAGTCCTACGAGCAGTACTTC
TRBJ2-5,TRBV7-2,-,many,CASSPLGSQETQYF,TGTGCCAGCAGCCCCCTCGGGTCCCAAGAGACCCAGTACTTC
TRBJ2-7,TRBV7-9,-,many,CASTNRGPIAYEQYF,TGTGCCAGCACCAACCGGGGGCCGATAGCCTACGAGCAGTACTTC
TRBJ2-7,TRBV24-1,-,many,CATSAPRGEYF,TGTGCCACCAGTGCTCCGAGGGGGGAGTACTTC
TRBJ1-3,TRBV21-1,-,many,CATYEGSGNTIYF,TGTGCCACCTATGAAGGGTCTGGAAACACCATATATTTT
TRBJ1-1,TRBV12-3/TRBV12-4,-,many,CASSAGRYAEAFF,TGTGCCAGCAGTGCAGGGAGATACGCTGAAGCTTTCTTT
TRBJ2-7,TRBV20-1,-,few,CSARYERPRGAYEQYF,TGCAGTGCTAGATATGAGCGACCCAGGGGGGCTTACGAGCAGTACTTC
TRBJ2-3,TRBV20-1,TRBD2,many,CSALSGRVTDTQYF,TGCAGTGCCCTTAGCGGGAGAGTTACAGATACGCAGTATTTT
TRBJ1-1,TRBV3-1,-,many,CASSQQGPGNTEAFF,TGTGCCAGCAGCCAGCAGGGACCGGGGAACACTGAAGCTTTCTTT
TRBJ2-7,TRBV27,-,many,CASSFRTSYEQYF,TGTGCCAGCAGTTTCAGGACATCCTACGAGCAGTACTTC
TRBJ2-3,TRBV5-1,-,many,CASTRDSRTDTQYF,TGCGCCAGTACCCGGGACTCCCGCACAGATACGCAGTATTTT
TRBJ2-1,TRBV11-1,-,many,CASSLVRTTSYNEQFF,TGTGCCAGCAGCTTAGTGCGCACCACCTCCTACAATGAGCAGTTCTTC
TRBJ2-7,TRBV5-4,TRBD1,many,CAIASGTAQGEQYF,TGTGCCATAGCCTCCGGGACAGCCCAGGGCGAGCAGTACTTC
TRBJ1-1,TRBV7-2,TRBD1,many,CAIRGLEEAFF,TGTGCCATTAGGGGGCTAGAGGAGGCTTTCTTT
TRBJ2-7,TRBV12-3/TRBV12-4,-,many,CASSQTSGVGEQYF,TGTGCCAGCAGTCAGACTAGTGGCGTCGGCGAGCAGTACTTC
TRBJ2-7,TRBV3-1,-,many,CASSQLGRDYEQYF,TGTGCCAGCAGCCAGTTAGGCAGGGACTACGAGCAGTACTTC
TRBJ1-5,TRBV7-2,TRBD1,few,CASSPGQGNGQPQNF,TGTGCCAGCAGCCCGGGACAGGGGAACGGTCAGCCCCAGAATTTT
TRBJ2-2,TRBV5-5,TRBD2,many,CASSWGGNPNTGELFF,TGTGCCAGCAGCTGGGGGGGGAACCCGAACACCGGGGAGCTGTTTTTT
TRBJ1-2,TRBV7-2,TRBD1,many,CASSLPATGTGFGYTF,TGTGCCAGCAGCCTCCCCGCCACCGGGACAGGGTTTGGCTACACCTTC
TRBJ2-6,TRBV7-2,-,few,CASSMRGPTSGANVLTF,TGTGCCAGCAGCATGCGGGGCCCAACGTCTGGGGCCAACGTCCTGACTTTC
TRBJ2-7,TRBV7-9,TRBD1,-,CASSVPGQAHEQYF,TGTGCCAGCAGCGTACCGGGACAGGCCCACGAGCAGTACTTC
TRBJ2-5,TRBV5-1,-,many,CASSLGLANQETQYF,TGCGCCAGCAGCTTGGGTTTGGCGAATCAAGAGACCCAGTACTTC
TRBJ2-5,TRBV5-1,-,few,CASSLGGTIGETQYF,TGCGCCAGCAGCTTGGGTGGCACGATAGGAGAGACCCAGTACTTC
TRBJ2-7,TRBV7-8,TRBD1,many,CASSTEPGQAYEQYF,TGTGCCAGCAGCACCGAACCCGGACAGGCCTACGAGCAGTACTTC
TRBJ1-5,TRBV5-1,-,few,CASSLSGAGNQPQNF,TGCGCCAGCAGCTTGTCTGGTGCGGGCAATCAGCCCCAGAATTTT
TRBJ2-3,TRBV29-1,-,few,CSIDSTDTQYF,TGCAGCATCGACAGCACAGATACGCAGTATTTT
TRBJ2-5,TRBV10-3,TRBD2,many,CAISDSGGSGETQYF,TGTGCCATCAGTGACTCGGGAGGGAGTGGAGAGACCCAGTACTTC
TRBJ1-5,TRBV20-1,TRBD1,-,CSASGQAPSQPQNF,TGCAGTGCTTCGGGACAGGCGCCTTCTCAGCCCCAGAATTTT
TRBJ1-2,TRBV4-3,-,many,CASSQVIWGYGYTF,TGCGCCAGCAGCCAAGTAATTTGGGGCTATGGCTACACCTTC
TRBJ2-3,TRBV20-1,-,many,CSATRDSTDTQYF,TGCAGTGCTACCCGGGACAGCACAGATACGCAGTATTTT
TRBJ1-1,TRBV19,-,many,CASSIKSVRGSTEAFF,TGTGCCAGTAGTATAAAGAGTGTCCGAGGGAGCACTGAAGCTTTCTTT
TRBJ2-7,TRBV20-1,-,few,CSARVGDYEQYF,TGCAGTGCTAGAGTTGGGGACTACGAGCAGTACTTC
TRBJ1-2,TRBV20-1,TRBD1,many,CSAREGTGKHNLYGYTF,TGCAGTGCTAGGGAAGGGACAGGCAAACACAACCTCTATGGCTACACCTTC
TRBJ2-5,TRBV6-5,-,many,CASTKSGAETQYF,TGTGCCAGCACCAAAAGTGGTGCGGAGACCCAGTACTTC
TRBJ2-7,TRBV7-9,-,many,CASSLRVDEQYF,TGTGCCAGCAGCTTGCGGGTGGACGAGCAGTACTTC
TRBJ2-7,TRBV3-1,-,many,CASSQDAWRPKLSSYEQYF,TGTGCCAGCAGCCAAGATGCGTGGCGCCCAAAACTTTCATCCTACGAGCAGTACTTC
TRBJ1-4,TRBV4-3,TRBD1,many,CASSPQGRGDEKLFF,TGCGCCAGCAGCCCACAGGGGAGGGGCGATGAAAAACTGTTTTTT
TRBJ2-5,TRBV24-1,TRBD1,many,CATSDPGTGGLQETQYF,TGTGCCACCAGTGATCCCGGGACAGGGGGCCTCCAAGAGACCCAGTACTTC
TRBJ2-1,TRBV7-2,-,many,CASMPTGKYNEQFF,TGTGCCAGCATGCCTACAGGGAAATACAATGAGCAGTTCTTC
TRBJ2-1,TRBV7-9,-,many,CASSLVLANYNEQFF,TGTGCCAGCAGCTTAGTTTTAGCCAACTACAATGAGCAGTTCTTC
TRBJ2-1,TRBV5-5,-,many,CASSLDTDRYNEQFF,TGTGCCAGCAGCCTGGACACTGACCGTTACAATGAGCAGTTCTTC
TRBJ2-5,TRBV12-3/TRBV12-4,-,few,CASSLVIETQYF,TGTGCCAGCAGTTTAGTGATTGAGACCCAGTACTTC
TRBJ2-2,TRBV29-1,-,many,CSVAGQTGELFF,TGCAGCGTTGCCGGGCAAACCGGGGAGCTGTTTTTT
TRBJ1-2,TRBV15,TRBD1,many,CATSRAGGGYGYTF,TGTGCCACCTCTCGGGCAGGGGGCGGCTATGGCTACACCTTC
TRBJ1-2,TRBV12-3/TRBV12-4,-,many,CASSPRVELSGYTF,TGTGCCAGCAGTCCCAGGGTTGAGCTATCGGGCTACACCTTC
TRBJ2-2,TRBV20-1,-,many,CSASLAADGELFF,TGCAGTGCTAGCCTTGCGGCGGACGGGGAGCTGTTTTTT
TRBJ1-5,TRBV20-1,TRBD1,many,CSALADRGNNQPQHF,TGCAGTGCTCTTGCTGACAGGGGTAACAATCAGCCCCAGCATTTT
TRBJ2-4,TRBV12-3/TRBV12-4,-,many,CASSSGSVLAKNIQYF,TGTGCCAGCAGTTCCGGCTCAGTGCTAGCCAAAAACATTCAGTACTTC
TRBJ2-5,TRBV24-1,TRBD1,many,CATGTGRETQYF,TGTGCCACCGGGACAGGTAGAGAGACCCAGTACTTC
TRBJ1-3,TRBV7-9,-,many,CASSLATAGNTIYF,TGTGCCAGCAGCTTAGCGACGGCTGGAAACACCATATATTTT
TRBJ2-7,TRBV2,-,few,CASLPGTFTSYEQYF,TGTGCCAGCTTACCCGGGACATTTACCTCCTACGAGCAGTACTTC
TRBJ2-1,TRBV11-3,TRBD2,many,CASNSKPGLADNEQFF,TGTGCCAGCAATTCGAAACCGGGACTAGCGGACAATGAGCAGTTCTTC
TRBJ2-3,TRBV20-1,-,many,CSAPPGTDTQYF,TGCAGTGCTCCCCCCGGCACAGATACGCAGTATTTT
TRBJ1-1,TRBV20-1,-,many,CSASRGMNTEAFF,TGCAGTGCTTCGAGGGGGATGAACACTGAAGCTTTCTTT
TRBJ1-3,TRBV6-2/TRBV6-3,-,many,CASSLQISGNTIYF,TGTGCCAGCAGTTTGCAGATCTCTGGAAACACCATATATTTT